The clone carrying this T cell receptor beta chain was counted once. Its target is unknown. This clone may be a read error of a much larger clone one base away. Germline CDR1 reads DFQATT; CDR2 reads SNEGSKA (reference sequence). The length of the CDR3 is 11 residues. From about 0.4 ug of RNA, a library with molecular barcoded alpha/delta and beta/gamma adaptors was made. TCRdb itself ran the reads through MiXCR, one entry per CDR3 protein. The table shows roughly 130,000 distinct CDR3 sequences, with 13% occurring only once. This record belongs to a study of read filtering for tumor transcriptome and immune sequencing. Points from the study as a whole: Compared with RNA-seq, IR-seq gave much higher clonotype depth and reliability.

Sequencing used a population of CD138-negative cells sorted from bone marrow. The V and J genes are TRBV20-1 and TRBJ2-5; D remains ambiguous. The origin of this receptor is a donor at least 40 years old with multiple myeloma. The CDR3 protein is CSARGQGTQYF. The DNA of the CDR3 is TGCAGTGCTAGAGGTCAAGGGACCCAGTACTTC.